This T cell receptor (beta chain) was sequenced during a study of blood T cell repertoires in COVID-19. Across the whole study: Specimens from acute and convalescent COVID-19 originated in the United States, Italy and Spain. Nucleic acid was either cDNA or gDNA, and it came from T cells, B-cell-depleted T cells, or PBMCs.

As handled by the study authors: Estimation of nucleated cell counts was performed using reference gene primer amplification. Sequencing was performed with immunoSEQ multiplex PCR; in TCRdb, only in-frame clones are kept and a portion is missing. The V and J calls and clone size were taken over from that table, and D and trimming were inferred from the DNA. The table includes tens of thousands of clones, 85% to 90% detected once. The source is a man older than 75 with acute or convalescent COVID-19. The sequencing input was peripheral blood.

The CDR3 DNA is TGTGCCAGTAGTATATTCACAAATCAGCCCCAGCATTTT. Translation gives CASSIFTNQPQHF. The V and J genes are TRBV19 and TRBJ1-5; no clear D gene. Germline V gene lookup returns CDR1 LNHDA and CDR2 SQIVND (reference sequence). The CDR3 covers 13 residues. The germline V and J ends were trimmed by 2 bases and 4 bases, with 6 bases remaining between them. Full variable domain (remainder filled in from reference TRBV19 and TRBJ1-5): DGGITQSPKYLFRKEGQNVTLSCEQNLNHDAMYWYRQDPGQGLRLIYYSQIVNDFQKGDIAEGYSVSREKKESFPLTVTSAQKNPTAFYLCASSIFTNQPQHFGDGTRLSIL.